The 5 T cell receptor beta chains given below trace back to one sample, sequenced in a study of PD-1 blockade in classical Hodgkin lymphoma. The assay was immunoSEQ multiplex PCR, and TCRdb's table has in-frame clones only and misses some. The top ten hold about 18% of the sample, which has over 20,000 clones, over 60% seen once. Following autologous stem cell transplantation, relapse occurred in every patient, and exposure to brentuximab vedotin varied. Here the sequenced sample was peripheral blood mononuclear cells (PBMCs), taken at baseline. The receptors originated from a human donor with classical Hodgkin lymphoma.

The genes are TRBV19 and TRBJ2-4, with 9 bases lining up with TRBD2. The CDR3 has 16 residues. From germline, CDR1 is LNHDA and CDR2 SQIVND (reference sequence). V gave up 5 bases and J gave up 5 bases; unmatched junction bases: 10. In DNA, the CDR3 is TGTGCCAGTAGTTATCTCCCTAGCGGGGTACAAAACATTCAGTACTTC. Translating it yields CASSYLPSGVQNIQYF.

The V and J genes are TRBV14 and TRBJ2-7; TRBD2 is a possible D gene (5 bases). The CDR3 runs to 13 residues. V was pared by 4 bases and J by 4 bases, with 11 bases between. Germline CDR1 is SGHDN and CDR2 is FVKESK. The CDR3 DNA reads TGTGCCAGCAGCCGTCTCGGGGTTTACGAGCAGTACTTC. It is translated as CASSRLGVYEQYF.

CDR3 DNA: TGTGCCAGTGATGCCGGGGACATTCAGTACTTC. As protein: CASDAGDIQYF. The chain uses TRBV19 and TRBJ2-4; possible D gene TRBD2, 5 bases. Looked up from germline, CDR1 is LNHDA and CDR2 is SQIVND (reference sequence). Trimming left V 8 bases short and J 8 bases short, with 10 bases between. The CDR3 has 11 amino acids.

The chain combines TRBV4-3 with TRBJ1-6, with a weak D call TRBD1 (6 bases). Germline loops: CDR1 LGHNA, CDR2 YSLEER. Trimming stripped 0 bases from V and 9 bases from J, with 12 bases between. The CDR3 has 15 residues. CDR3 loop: CASSQEEGVGSPLHF. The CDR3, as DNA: TGCGCCAGCAGCCAAGAGGAGGGGGTAGGTTCACCCCTCCACTTT.

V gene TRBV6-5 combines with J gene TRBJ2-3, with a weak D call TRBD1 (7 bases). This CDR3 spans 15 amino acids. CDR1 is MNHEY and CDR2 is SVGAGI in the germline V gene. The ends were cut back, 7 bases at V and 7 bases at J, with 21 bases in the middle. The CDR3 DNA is TGTGCCAGCATGACAGGGACTCTTAGGGGGAATACGCAGTATTTT. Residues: CASMTGTLRGNTQYF.